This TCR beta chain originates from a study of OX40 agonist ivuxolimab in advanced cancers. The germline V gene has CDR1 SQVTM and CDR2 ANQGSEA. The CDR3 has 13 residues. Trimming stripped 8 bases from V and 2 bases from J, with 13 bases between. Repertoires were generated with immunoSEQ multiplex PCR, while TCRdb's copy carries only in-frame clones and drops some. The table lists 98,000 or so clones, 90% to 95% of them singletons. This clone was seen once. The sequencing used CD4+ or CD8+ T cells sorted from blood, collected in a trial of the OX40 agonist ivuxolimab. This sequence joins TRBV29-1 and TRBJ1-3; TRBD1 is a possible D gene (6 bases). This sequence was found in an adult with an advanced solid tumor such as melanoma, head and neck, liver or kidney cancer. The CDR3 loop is CSIGRGTGNTIYF. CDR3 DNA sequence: TGCAGCATTGGCAGGGGCACTGGAAACACCATATATTTT.